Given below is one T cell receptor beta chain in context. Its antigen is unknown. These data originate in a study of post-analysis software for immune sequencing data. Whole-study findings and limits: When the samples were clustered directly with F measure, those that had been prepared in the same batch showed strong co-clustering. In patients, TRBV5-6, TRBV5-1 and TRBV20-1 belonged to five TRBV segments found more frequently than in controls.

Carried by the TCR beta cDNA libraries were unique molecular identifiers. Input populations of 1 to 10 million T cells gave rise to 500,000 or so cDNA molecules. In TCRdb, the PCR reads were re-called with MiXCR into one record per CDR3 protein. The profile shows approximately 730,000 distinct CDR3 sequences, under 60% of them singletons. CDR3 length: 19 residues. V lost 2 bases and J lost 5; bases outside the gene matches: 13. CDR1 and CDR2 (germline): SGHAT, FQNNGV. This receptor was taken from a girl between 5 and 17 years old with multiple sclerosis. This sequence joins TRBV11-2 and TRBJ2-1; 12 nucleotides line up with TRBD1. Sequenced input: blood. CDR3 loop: CASSLRASGDRGPNNEQFF. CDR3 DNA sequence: TGTGCCAGCAGCTTAAGGGCATCGGGGGACAGGGGGCCTAACAATGAGCAGTTCTTC.